The sequence of this TCR beta chain was determined in a study of T cells in Graves' hyperthyroidism and ophthalmopathy. Study in general: Before treatment of any kind, peripheral blood was taken at initial diagnosis.

RNA transcripts provided the source from which TCR beta CDR3 regions were amplified. HTBI primers were employed in a first-round RT-PCR of the TCR CDR3. TCRdb reprocessed the multiplex PCR reads with MiXCR, giving one entry per CDR3 protein. The profile covers fewer than 650,000 distinct CDR3 sequences, with 14% appearing a single time and about 15% taken by the ten largest. Points from the study as a whole: Ophthalmopathy prediction by the model preceded onset by a median about 6.3 months.

Uncontrolled infection, other autoimmune disease, pregnancy or lactation disqualified patients from enrolment. V lost 6 bases and J lost 0, with 9 bases in between. CDR3 length: 15 residues. In germline, CDR1 is ENHRY, CDR2 SYGVKD. In regard to this clonotype: What it recognizes is unknown.

The TCR comes from a woman aged 40 to 50 with Graves' hyperthyroidism. The rearrangement links TRBV10-3 to TRBJ1-6, with D unresolved. Sequenced material: blood. CDR3 protein: CAIRTSSSYNSPLHF. DNA for the CDR3: TGTGCCATCAGGACATCTAGCTCCTATAATTCACCCCTCCACTTT.